This is a list of T cell receptor beta chains from one sample in a study of T-cell reconstitution after alpha-beta-depleted transplantation in children. Via MiXCR, TCRdb re-called the PCR reads, giving one row per CDR3 protein. This table has over 200,000 distinct CDR3 sequences, 9.5% to 13% appearing once. This material consisted of PBMCs, taken before TCRalphabeta/CD19-depleted stem cell transplant. These receptors all stem from a child under two years old with acute myeloid leukemia, due to receive a stem cell transplant. Each CDR3 is given with its conserved first and last residue. A D gene is named only where the DNA matches it firmly. The size entry is marked missing in some rows and otherwise reads once, few, many or a size class.

J gene: TRBJ1-6; D gene: TRBD1; clone size: many; V gene: TRBV15; CDR3 DNA: TGTGCCACCACAATGGACAGGGGATTTTCACCCCTCCACTTT; CDR3 protein: CATTMDRGFSPLHF
J gene: TRBJ1-1; D gene: .; clone size: many; V gene: TRBV7-6; CDR3 DNA: TGTGCCAGCAGCTACCAACCGACAGGGAACACTGAAGCTTTCTTT; CDR3 protein: CASSYQPTGNTEAFF
J gene: TRBJ2-1; D gene: .; clone size: .; V gene: TRBV14; CDR3 DNA: TGTGCCAGCAGCCAAGATCTGAGTACCAATGAGCAGTTCTTC; CDR3 protein: CASSQDLSTNEQFF
J gene: TRBJ2-3; D gene: TRBD2; clone size: many; V gene: TRBV20-1; CDR3 DNA: TGCAGTGCTAGAGAGGGGGTTATAGCGGGAGGGCCTGAAGATACGCAGTATTTT; CDR3 protein: CSAREGVIAGGPEDTQYF
J gene: TRBJ2-1; D gene: TRBD2; clone size: .; V gene: TRBV24-1; CDR3 DNA: TGTGCCACCAGTGACCTACCCCTAGCGGGAGCAAACAATGAGCAGTTCTTC; CDR3 protein: CATSDLPLAGANNEQFF
J gene: TRBJ2-3; D gene: .; clone size: many; V gene: TRBV15; CDR3 DNA: TGTGCCACCAGCGCAGAAGATACGCAGTATTTT; CDR3 protein: CATSAEDTQYF
J gene: TRBJ2-7; D gene: .; clone size: .; V gene: TRBV5-1; CDR3 DNA: TGCGCCAGCAGGCAATCCTGGGCATTCTACGAGCAGTACTTC; CDR3 protein: CASRQSWAFYEQYF
J gene: TRBJ2-1; D gene: .; clone size: .; V gene: TRBV30; CDR3 DNA: TGTGCCTGGAGTGTACGGGGTCAGATGGGCTACAATGAGCAGTTCTTC; CDR3 protein: CAWSVRGQMGYNEQFF
J gene: TRBJ1-6; D gene: .; clone size: many; V gene: TRBV28; CDR3 DNA: TGTGCCAGCAGCTCCACAGATTCACCCCTCCACTTT; CDR3 protein: CASSSTDSPLHF
J gene: TRBJ2-1; D gene: TRBD1; clone size: many; V gene: TRBV11-2; CDR3 DNA: TGTGCCAGCAGCGCGAGGACAGGGACGGGCAATGAGCAGTTCTTC; CDR3 protein: CASSARTGTGNEQFF
J gene: TRBJ1-1; D gene: .; clone size: .; V gene: TRBV7-2; CDR3 DNA: TGTGCCAGCAGCCTCCTTGGGGCCATGAACACTGAAGCTTTCTTT; CDR3 protein: CASSLLGAMNTEAFF
J gene: TRBJ2-5; D gene: .; clone size: many; V gene: TRBV7-2; CDR3 DNA: TGTGCCAGCAGCTTAGCCGCGGGCGCGGAGACCCAGTACTTC; CDR3 protein: CASSLAAGAETQYF
J gene: TRBJ1-2; D gene: .; clone size: few; V gene: TRBV20-1; CDR3 DNA: TGCAGTGCTAGAGATATCCTTTTGGAGATGTCGGGCTATGGCTACACCTTC; CDR3 protein: CSARDILLEMSGYGYTF
J gene: TRBJ2-1; D gene: .; clone size: many; V gene: TRBV7-2; CDR3 DNA: TGTGCCAGCAGCGAGAGACGGCATGAGCAGTTCTTC; CDR3 protein: CASSERRHEQFF
J gene: TRBJ2-1; D gene: TRBD2; clone size: many; V gene: TRBV3-1; CDR3 DNA: TGTGCCAGCAGCCTCCTACTAGCGGGGGGGCTGAATGAGCAGTTCTTC; CDR3 protein: CASSLLLAGGLNEQFF
J gene: TRBJ2-1; D gene: .; clone size: many; V gene: TRBV27; CDR3 DNA: TGTGCCAGCAGTACCACAGAGAGCTCCTACAATGAGCAGTTCTTC; CDR3 protein: CASSTTESSYNEQFF
J gene: TRBJ1-2; D gene: TRBD1; clone size: many; V gene: TRBV12-3/TRBV12-4; CDR3 DNA: TGTGCCAGCAGTTTAGCGGGACAGGGAGTAAGCTATGGCTACACCTTC; CDR3 protein: CASSLAGQGVSYGYTF
J gene: TRBJ2-7; D gene: .; clone size: many; V gene: TRBV5-1; CDR3 DNA: TGCGCCAGTAGGACGGAACCAAGCTCCTACGAGCAGTACTTC; CDR3 protein: CASRTEPSSYEQYF
J gene: TRBJ1-5; D gene: .; clone size: many; V gene: TRBV12-3/TRBV12-4; CDR3 DNA: TGTGCCAGCAGTATCACCGGCAATCAGCCCCAGCATTTT; CDR3 protein: CASSITGNQPQHF
J gene: TRBJ1-4; D gene: .; clone size: many; V gene: TRBV5-1; CDR3 DNA: TGCGCCAGCAGCACCTCGACGGGAAATGAAAAACTGTTTTTT; CDR3 protein: CASSTSTGNEKLFF
J gene: TRBJ1-1; D gene: .; clone size: many; V gene: TRBV15; CDR3 DNA: TGTGCCACCAGCAGAGAGGCAGGGGAGAACACTGAAGCTTTCTTT; CDR3 protein: CATSREAGENTEAFF
J gene: TRBJ2-2; D gene: .; clone size: many; V gene: TRBV5-1; CDR3 DNA: TGCGCCAGCAGCTTGGGGGTCTCGTCGAACACCGGGGAGCTGTTTTTT; CDR3 protein: CASSLGVSSNTGELFF
J gene: TRBJ1-3; D gene: .; clone size: .; V gene: TRBV20-1; CDR3 DNA: TGCAGTGCTATTGGACCCTCTGGAAACACCATATATTTT; CDR3 protein: CSAIGPSGNTIYF
J gene: TRBJ2-1; D gene: TRBD2; clone size: many; V gene: TRBV5-1; CDR3 DNA: TGCGCCAGCAGCAGAGGACTAGCGGGAGCGCGGTACAATGAGCAGTTCTTC; CDR3 protein: CASSRGLAGARYNEQFF
J gene: TRBJ1-2; D gene: .; clone size: .; V gene: TRBV7-3; CDR3 DNA: TGTGCCAGCAGCTCCCGGGGGACGAGTAAAGTGGATGGCTACACCTTC; CDR3 protein: CASSSRGTSKVDGYTF
J gene: TRBJ2-4; D gene: .; clone size: .; V gene: TRBV10-3; CDR3 DNA: TGTGCCATCAGTGGGCCGCTAGCCAAAAACATTCAGTACTTC; CDR3 protein: CAISGPLAKNIQYF
J gene: TRBJ2-3; D gene: .; clone size: many; V gene: TRBV12-3/TRBV12-4; CDR3 DNA: TGTGCCAGCGGGTCCCGGGAAAGGACAACAGATACGCAGTATTTT; CDR3 protein: CASGSRERTTDTQYF
J gene: TRBJ1-1; D gene: .; clone size: many; V gene: TRBV29-1; CDR3 DNA: TGCAGCGTCGTGCCGGCCGCTGAAGCTTTCTTT; CDR3 protein: CSVVPAAEAFF
J gene: TRBJ2-7; D gene: .; clone size: many; V gene: TRBV29-1; CDR3 DNA: TGCAGCGTTCAGGGGTCCTCCTACGAGCAGTACTTC; CDR3 protein: CSVQGSSYEQYF
J gene: TRBJ2-2; D gene: .; clone size: .; V gene: TRBV4-2; CDR3 DNA: TGTGCCATCAGCCTGGAGATCCACTCCGGGGAGCTGTTTTTT; CDR3 protein: CAISLEIHSGELFF
J gene: TRBJ2-3; D gene: .; clone size: many; V gene: TRBV19; CDR3 DNA: TGTGCCAGTAGTATAAGGCAGGGGCTGATAGATACGCAGTATTTT; CDR3 protein: CASSIRQGLIDTQYF
J gene: TRBJ2-2; D gene: TRBD1; clone size: few; V gene: TRBV28; CDR3 DNA: TGTGCCAGCTTGTGGGGGACAGGGGAAACCGGGGAGCTGTTTTTT; CDR3 protein: CASLWGTGETGELFF
J gene: TRBJ2-3; D gene: TRBD2; clone size: many; V gene: TRBV5-1; CDR3 DNA: TGCGCCAGCTTCCTTAGCGGGAGAGGGGATACGCAGTATTTT; CDR3 protein: CASFLSGRGDTQYF
J gene: TRBJ2-1; D gene: TRBD2; clone size: many; V gene: TRBV28; CDR3 DNA: TGTGCCAGCAACAAACGTTTTCGCGGGAGGTCCTACAATGAGCAGTTCTTC; CDR3 protein: CASNKRFRGRSYNEQFF
J gene: TRBJ1-3; D gene: TRBD1; clone size: few; V gene: TRBV12-3/TRBV12-4; CDR3 DNA: TGTGCCAGCAGTTTGGACAGGTCCGCTGGAAACACCATATATTTT; CDR3 protein: CASSLDRSAGNTIYF
J gene: TRBJ2-2; D gene: .; clone size: .; V gene: TRBV28; CDR3 DNA: TGTGCCAGCAGTTCCCCGACAGCCCCGAACACCGGGGAGCTGTTTTTT; CDR3 protein: CASSSPTAPNTGELFF
J gene: TRBJ2-2; D gene: .; clone size: many; V gene: TRBV7-9; CDR3 DNA: TGTGCCAGCAGCTTCGCTAGTGTCGACACCGGGGAGCTGTTTTTT; CDR3 protein: CASSFASVDTGELFF
J gene: TRBJ1-3; D gene: .; clone size: many; V gene: TRBV7-2; CDR3 DNA: TGTGCCAGCAGCCAAAGAGGGGACACCATATATTTT; CDR3 protein: CASSQRGDTIYF
J gene: TRBJ2-1; D gene: TRBD2; clone size: .; V gene: TRBV20-1; CDR3 DNA: TGCAGTGCTAGCGGTGGGGGGGTCGATGAGCAGTTCTTC; CDR3 protein: CSASGGGVDEQFF
J gene: TRBJ2-7; D gene: TRBD1; clone size: many; V gene: TRBV7-2; CDR3 DNA: TGTGCCAGCAGCTTAGAAGACAGGGGGCACTACGAGCAGTACTTC; CDR3 protein: CASSLEDRGHYEQYF
J gene: TRBJ1-2; D gene: .; clone size: many; V gene: TRBV20-1; CDR3 DNA: TGCAGTGCTAGACCCGGGACTTACACGGGCTACACCTTC; CDR3 protein: CSARPGTYTGYTF
J gene: TRBJ2-2; D gene: .; clone size: few; V gene: TRBV28; CDR3 DNA: TGTGCCAGCAGTTTACCCGGACGGCATTTGAACACCGGGGAGCTGTTTTTT; CDR3 protein: CASSLPGRHLNTGELFF
J gene: TRBJ2-5; D gene: TRBD2; clone size: many; V gene: TRBV7-8; CDR3 DNA: TGTGCCAGCAGCTTAGGAACTAGCGGGACAGAGACCCAGTACTTC; CDR3 protein: CASSLGTSGTETQYF
J gene: TRBJ1-2; D gene: .; clone size: many; V gene: TRBV12-3/TRBV12-4; CDR3 DNA: TGTGCCAGCAGCCCTCGGGTCGGATATGGCTACACCTTC; CDR3 protein: CASSPRVGYGYTF
J gene: TRBJ1-1; D gene: .; clone size: medium-sized; V gene: TRBV20-1; CDR3 DNA: TGCAGTGCTAGAGAGTATTCCTTGAACACTGAAGCTTTCTTT; CDR3 protein: CSAREYSLNTEAFF
J gene: TRBJ2-7; D gene: .; clone size: many; V gene: TRBV5-1; CDR3 DNA: TGCGCCAGCAGCTTGGGGGGGCCAAACTACGAGCAGTACTTC; CDR3 protein: CASSLGGPNYEQYF
J gene: TRBJ1-1; D gene: TRBD1; clone size: many; V gene: TRBV29-1; CDR3 DNA: TGCAGCGTTGACAGGGGGCGATGGGGCACTGAAGCTTTCTTT; CDR3 protein: CSVDRGRWGTEAFF
J gene: TRBJ2-3; D gene: TRBD2; clone size: few; V gene: TRBV18; CDR3 DNA: TGTGCCAGCTCACGTTCTATAGCGGGAGGACCAGATACGCAGTATTTT; CDR3 protein: CASSRSIAGGPDTQYF
J gene: TRBJ2-5; D gene: .; clone size: many; V gene: TRBV5-4; CDR3 DNA: TGTGCCAGCAGCAAGACGGGTGGAAGTCAGGAGACCCAGTACTTC; CDR3 protein: CASSKTGGSQETQYF
J gene: TRBJ2-7; D gene: .; clone size: many; V gene: TRBV4-1; CDR3 DNA: TGCGCCAGCAGCCAAGTTACAGCAGCCTACGAGCAGTACTTC; CDR3 protein: CASSQVTAAYEQYF
J gene: TRBJ1-1; D gene: TRBD1; clone size: many; V gene: TRBV5-1; CDR3 DNA: TGCGCCAGCAGCTTACCGGGACAGGGCGCTGAAGCTTTCTTT; CDR3 protein: CASSLPGQGAEAFF
J gene: TRBJ1-1; D gene: TRBD1; clone size: many; V gene: TRBV20-1; CDR3 DNA: TGCAGTGCTAGGATGGGACAGGGGTTTGGAGCTTTCTTT; CDR3 protein: CSARMGQGFGAFF
J gene: TRBJ1-5; D gene: .; clone size: many; V gene: TRBV4-2; CDR3 DNA: TGTGCCAGCAGCCAAGAGGCCAGTCGCAATCAGCCCCAGCATTTT; CDR3 protein: CASSQEASRNQPQHF
J gene: TRBJ1-5; D gene: .; clone size: many; V gene: TRBV20-1; CDR3 DNA: TGCAGTGCTAGGTTAGGGCTCCCCCAGCATTTT; CDR3 protein: CSARLGLPQHF
J gene: TRBJ2-1; D gene: TRBD1; clone size: many; V gene: TRBV25-1; CDR3 DNA: TGTGCCAGCAGTGGGGACAGTGGGGGCATGGAGCAGTTCTTC; CDR3 protein: CASSGDSGGMEQFF
J gene: TRBJ1-2; D gene: .; clone size: many; V gene: TRBV3-1; CDR3 DNA: TGTGCCAGCAGCCGCCAGGGGTCGGGGTCCTATGGCTACACCTTC; CDR3 protein: CASSRQGSGSYGYTF